One and the same sample provided the 21 T cell receptor beta chains below, sequenced in a study of shared clonotypes between healthy human individuals (dated by TCRdb to the early 2020s). Receptor amplification or capture employed the immunoSEQ multiplex PCR assay. As stored in TCRdb, this immuneACCESS dataset retains in-frame rearrangements with V and J assigned. A fraction of the clones does not appear; measured against another copy, unresolved V genes explain less than half of the discrepancy, and the remainder lacks a known reason. Across this sample there are about 95,000 clones, with 65% to 70% seen only once. The top ten hold more than 40% of the sample. Sequences were obtained from memory CD8+ T cells sorted from blood. In light of the paper, this sample's cell subset or site label describes: CD45RO+ cells pooled with CCR7-negative TemRA cells. The origin of the receptors is a man aged 25 to 40 in good health.

Comment on this clone: This likely reflects a read error, since a far larger clone is one base away. This chain joins TRBV6-4 and TRBJ2-2; D may be TRBD1 (6 bases). Germline V gene data show CDR1 as MRHNA and CDR2 as SNTAGT. This CDR3 spans 14 amino acids. The chain's CDR3 is CTSSDGTNTGELFF. The DNA of the CDR3 is TGTACCAGCAGTGACGGGACAAACACCGGGGAGCTGTTTTTT.

The chain links TRBV19 to TRBJ1-2; TRBD1 matches 7 bases. Trimming at V came to 4 bases and at J to 2 bases, leaving 7 bases not matched to a gene. Germline V gene sequence: CDR1 LNHDA, CDR2 SQIVND (reference sequence). This CDR3 has 15 amino acids. The CDR3 loop reads CASSTPDRINYGYTF. The CDR3 DNA is TGTGCCAGTAGTACTCCGGACAGGATAAACTATGGCTACACCTTC.

This chain joins TRBV6-5 and TRBJ2-7; 7 positions match TRBD1. Germline assignment: CDR1 MNHEY and CDR2 SVGAGI. CDR3 length: 14 residues. The V gene end was trimmed by 5 bases and the J gene end by 0 bases; junction bases not matched to a gene: 4. DNA of the CDR3: TGTGCCAGCAGTGAAGGGGACAGCTCCTACGAGCAGTACTTC. It yields the protein CASSEGDSSYEQYF.

The table lists this clone with many counts. The CDR3, as DNA: TGCGCCAGCAGCCAAGATTCGAGTGATTTAGGTTCCGGTGGGGAAAAACTGTTTTTT. This gives the protein CASSQDSSDLGSGGEKLFF. The V gene is TRBV4-1, the J gene TRBJ1-4; D is unresolved. Trimming left V 0 bases short and J 8 bases short, with 25 bases between. CDR3 length: 19 residues. The germline V gene has CDR1 MGHRA and CDR2 YSYEKL.

The CDR3 bases are TGCGCCAGCAGCCCACATTTGGGTCAACCGTTGGGGCCGACCACTGAAGCTTTCTTT. Amino acids: CASSPHLGQPLGPTTEAFF. This chain joins TRBV4-1 and TRBJ1-1; weak D call: TRBD1 (5 bases). Trimming took 4 bases from V and 4 from J, leaving 28 bases between them. The germline V gene encodes CDR1 MGHRA and CDR2 YSYEKL. The CDR3 sequence is 19 residues long.

This chain links TRBV4-2 with TRBJ2-6; no firm D call. V was pared by 0 bases and J by 0 bases, with 6 bases between. This CDR3 is 16 amino acids long. In germline, CDR1 is LGHNA, CDR2 YNFKEQ. The CDR3 region has the DNA TGTGCCAGCAGCCAAGAGGGTGACTCTGGGGCCAACGTCCTGACTTTC. Protein product: CASSQEGDSGANVLTF.

This clone was observed a single time. The rearrangement uses TRBV6-1 and TRBJ1-1, with 11 bases fitting TRBD1. The V segment lost 6 bases and the J segment 5 bases; nucleotides outside the gene matches: 5. The germline V gene has CDR1 MNHNS and CDR2 SASEGT. The CDR3 sequence is 14 residues long. The CDR3 loop reads CASSPGTGGTEAFF. DNA for the CDR3: TGTGCCAGCAGCCCTGGGACAGGGGGGACTGAAGCTTTCTTT.

The chain joins TRBV7-9 to TRBJ2-5; D not resolved. The germline gives CDR1 SEHNR, CDR2 FQNEAQ (reference sequence). Trimming removed 6 bases from V and 5 bases from J, with 10 bases in between. The length of the CDR3 is 12 residues. CDR3 nucleotides: TGTGCCAGCAGTACCGCGGCGGAGACCCAGTACTTC. Translation gives CASSTAAETQYF.

This chain uses TRBV5-1 with TRBJ2-7; TRBD2 matches 10 bases. CDR3 length: 14 residues. V was pared by 6 bases and J by 1 base, with 4 bases of the junction left unmatched. CDR1 is SGHRS and CDR2 is YFSETQ in the germline V gene. The CDR3 region is CASTSGSVSYEQYF. The CDR3 DNA reads TGCGCCAGCACTAGCGGGAGCGTATCCTACGAGCAGTACTTC.

A single count supports this clone. The chain recombines TRBV7-2 with TRBJ2-7; D call uncertain. This CDR3 is built from 15 residues. Germline V gives CDR1 SGHTA, CDR2 FQGNSA. The V gene lost 4 bases and the J gene lost 1 base, with 14 bases spanning the gap. CDR3 residues: CASSSYSLPSYEQYF. The CDR3 bases are TGTGCCAGCAGCTCCTACAGCTTACCTTCCTACGAGCAGTACTTC.

This clone was observed a handful of times. The V call is TRBV27, the J call TRBJ2-3, with D maybe TRBD2 (5 bases). V shed 8 bases and J shed 8 bases, with 17 bases lying between them. CDR1 is MNHEY, CDR2 SMNVEV, per germline (reference sequence). The CDR3 has 13 residues. The CDR3 sequence is CASGGLKGSTQYF. The DNA for the CDR3 is TGTGCCAGCGGCGGGCTCAAAGGTAGTACGCAGTATTTT.

This clone was recorded a few times. The chain combines TRBV9 with TRBJ2-2, with a weak D call TRBD1 (6 bases). V was shortened by 7 bases and J by 2 bases, with 9 bases between the two germline ends. CDR3 length: 13 residues. The germline gives CDR1 SGDLS, CDR2 YYNGEE. The CDR3 nucleotides read TGTGCCAGCGAGACAGGAAACACCGGGGAGCTGTTTTTT. Amino acids: CASETGNTGELFF.

The CDR3 bases are TGTGCCACCGAGCCCGGGACAGGGCGCAACATTCAGTACTTC. This encodes CATEPGTGRNIQYF. The J gene is TRBJ2-4, the V gene TRBV19; 9 positions agree with TRBD1. Trimming cost V 10 bases and J 7 bases; bases outside gene matches: 11. The CDR3 consists of 14 residues. The germline CDR1 and CDR2 sequences are LNHDA and SQIVND (reference sequence).

The chain joins TRBV7-2 to TRBJ2-3; 7 bases line up with TRBD2. Unmatched junction bases numbered 10, after V lost 8 bases and J lost 5 bases. Per the germline V gene, CDR1 is SGHTA and CDR2 is FQGNSA. CDR3 size: 14 residues. This chain's CDR3 is CASGGEGRVDTQYF. CDR3 sequence (DNA): TGTGCCAGCGGTGGGGAGGGTAGGGTAGATACGCAGTATTTT.

As to this clone: Other DNA sequences in the same sample also yield this CDR3. This chain links TRBV28 with TRBJ2-1, with TRBD2 matching 9 bases. CDR3 length: 16 amino acids. Losses at the gene ends were 4 bases for V and 4 bases for J; bases not matched to a gene: 8. Germline CDR1 reads MDHEN; CDR2 reads SYDVKM. The CDR3 protein is CASSSLTSGLYNEQFF. In DNA form, the CDR3 reads TGTGCCAGCAGTTCATTGACTAGCGGATTATACAATGAGCAGTTCTTC. The full variable domain, with the rest looked up from reference TRBV28 and TRBJ2-1, is DVKVTQSSRYLVKRTGEKVFLECVQDMDHENMFWYRQDPGLGLRLIYFSYDVKMKEKGDIPEGYSVSREKKERFSLILESASTNQTSMYLCASSSLTSGLYNEQFFGPGTRLTVL.

In the case of this clone: Other nucleotide sequences in the sample specify the same CDR3. This sequence joins TRBV27 and TRBJ2-3; D remains unclear. Germline V CDR1 and CDR2: MNHEY, SMNVEV (reference sequence). Trimming pared 2 bases from V and 5 bases from J, leaving 5 bases between. The CDR3 totals 12 residues. The DNA of the CDR3 is TGTGCCAGCAGTTTACTAGGAGATACGCAGTATTTT. Protein: CASSLLGDTQYF.

The V and J genes are TRBV4-1 and TRBJ2-1; 15 nucleotides match TRBD2. V lost 5 bases to trimming and J lost 3 bases; unmatched junction nucleotides: 5. The length of the CDR3 is 17 residues. The germline V gene has CDR1 MGHRA and CDR2 YSYEKL. CDR3 region: CASSSWTSGRDYNEQFF. The CDR3 DNA reads TGCGCCAGCAGCTCCTGGACTAGCGGGAGGGACTACAATGAGCAGTTCTTC.

The genes are TRBV5-1 and TRBJ2-1, with a possible D match to TRBD2 (6 bases). V lost 4 bases to trimming and J lost 1 base, with 12 bases between them. The CDR3 runs 15 residues. Germline lookup yields CDR1 SGHRS and CDR2 YFSETQ. CDR3 sequence reads: CASSRAGTSYNEQFF. DNA of the CDR3: TGCGCCAGCAGCCGAGCGGGTACTTCCTACAATGAGCAGTTCTTC.

The J gene is TRBJ2-7, the V gene TRBV7-6; D ambiguous. Germline V gives CDR1 SGHVS, CDR2 FNYEAQ. V lost 1 base and J 0 bases, leaving 19 bases between the germline ends. The CDR3 totals 18 residues. CDR3 loop: CASSLGPSNYLSSYEQYF. DNA of the CDR3: TGTGCCAGCAGCTTAGGCCCATCGAACTACCTGAGCTCCTACGAGCAGTACTTC.

A word on this clone: Additional DNA sequences in this sample encode the identical CDR3. The CDR3 region is CASSFGYSYEQYF. The CDR3 nucleotides read TGTGCCAGCAGCTTTGGGTACTCCTACGAGCAGTACTTC. The chain uses TRBV5-5 and TRBJ2-7; D uncertain. Deletions cut 2 bases from V and 0 bases from J, with 6 bases between. CDR1 SGHKS and CDR2 YYEKEE come from the germline V gene (reference sequence). This CDR3 has 13 amino acids. Full variable domain (outside the CDR3, taken from reference TRBV5-5 and TRBJ2-7): DAGVTQSPTHLIKTRGQQVTLRCSPISGHKSVSWYQQVLGQGPQFIFQYYEKEERGRGNFPDRFSARQFPNYSSELNVNALLLGDSALYLCASSFGYSYEQYFGPGTRLTVT.

The genes are TRBV7-2 and TRBJ2-1; TRBD2 aligns across 7 bases. V gave up 4 bases and J gave up 1 base; unmatched junction bases: 10. Looked up from germline, CDR1 is SGHTA and CDR2 is FQGNSA. The CDR3 has 17 amino acids. CDR3 sequence: CASSSRRREFSYNEQFF. The CDR3 coding sequence is TGTGCCAGCAGCTCCCGCCGGCGGGAGTTTTCCTACAATGAGCAGTTCTTC.